This T cell receptor (beta chain) was captured in a study of blood T cell repertoires in COVID-19. Study overall: Material from acute and convalescent COVID-19 was sourced from the United States, Italy and Spain. PBMCs, B-cell-depleted T cells, or T cells provided the cDNA or gDNA that made up the material.

In this sample, this clone turned up once. Trimming took 7 bases from V and 8 from J, leaving 14 bases between them. The CDR3 spans 13 residues. CDR1 is LNHNV, CDR2 YYDKDF, per germline (reference sequence). Authors' analysis steps: It was from reference gene primer amplification that nucleated cell counts were estimated. The repertoire was sequenced with immunoSEQ multiplex PCR; TCRdb's copy has only in-frame clones and lacks some. The V and J calls and clone size are taken from that table; D and trimming were inferred from the DNA. The data show roughly 230,000 clones, 83% seen once. This sequence joins TRBV15 and TRBJ1-4; D is uncertain. The sequence was obtained from a human donor in a cohort sampled during active COVID-19. Input material: peripheral blood. The CDR3 coding sequence is TGTGCCACCACCGTCGGAGATAGGGAAAAACTGTTTTTT. Protein product: CATTVGDREKLFF.